These 3 T cell receptor beta chains were all obtained from the same sample, sequenced in a study of patients and donors after allogeneic stem cell transplantation. A single record per CDR3 protein comes from TCRdb applying MiXCR to the RT-PCR reads. The sample holds about a million distinct CDR3 sequences, around 17% seen once. Sample: blood, either unsorted or a sorted T cell fraction (not recorded which). Receptors were obtained from a human donor who was either an allogeneic HSCT recipient or a stem cell or donor lymphocyte infusion donor (not recorded which). It is not recorded whose cells these are; they may come from a transplant donor.

The V and J genes are TRBV9 and TRBJ2-2; TRBD2 aligns across 9 bases. In germline, CDR1 is SGDLS, CDR2 YYNGEE. Trimming cost V 2 bases and J 0 bases; bases outside gene matches: 2. The CDR3 is 16 amino acids. The CDR3 reads CASSVSSGTNTGELFF. The CDR3 DNA reads TGTGCCAGCAGCGTGTCTAGCGGGACGAACACCGGGGAGCTGTTTTTT. The full variable domain, rest sourced from reference TRBV9 and TRBJ2-2, is DSGVTQTPKHLITATGQRVTLRCSPRSGDLSVYWYQQSLDQGLQFLIQYYNGEERAKGNILERFSAQQFPDLHSELNLSSLELGDSALYFCASSVSSGTNTGELFFGEGSRLTVL.

Ten or more counts support this clonotype. The rearrangement joins TRBV12-3 or TRBV12-4 to TRBJ2-7, with a tentative D call TRBD1 (6 bases). V dropped 5 bases and J dropped 0 bases, with 14 bases sitting between them. This CDR3 has 15 amino acids. In DNA form, the CDR3 reads TGTGCCAGCAGTGTACAGGGCCCAAGCTCCTACGAGCAGTACTTC. Its translation: CASSVQGPSSYEQYF.

This chain links TRBV21-1 with TRBJ2-1; TRBD2, the table's D call, was not compared with the DNA. TRBV21-1 is a pseudogene locus. This CDR3 spans 12 amino acids. CDR3 sequence: CASGPPRDEQFF. CDR3 DNA sequence: TGTGCCAGCGGTCCTCCGAGGGATGAGCAGTTCTTC.